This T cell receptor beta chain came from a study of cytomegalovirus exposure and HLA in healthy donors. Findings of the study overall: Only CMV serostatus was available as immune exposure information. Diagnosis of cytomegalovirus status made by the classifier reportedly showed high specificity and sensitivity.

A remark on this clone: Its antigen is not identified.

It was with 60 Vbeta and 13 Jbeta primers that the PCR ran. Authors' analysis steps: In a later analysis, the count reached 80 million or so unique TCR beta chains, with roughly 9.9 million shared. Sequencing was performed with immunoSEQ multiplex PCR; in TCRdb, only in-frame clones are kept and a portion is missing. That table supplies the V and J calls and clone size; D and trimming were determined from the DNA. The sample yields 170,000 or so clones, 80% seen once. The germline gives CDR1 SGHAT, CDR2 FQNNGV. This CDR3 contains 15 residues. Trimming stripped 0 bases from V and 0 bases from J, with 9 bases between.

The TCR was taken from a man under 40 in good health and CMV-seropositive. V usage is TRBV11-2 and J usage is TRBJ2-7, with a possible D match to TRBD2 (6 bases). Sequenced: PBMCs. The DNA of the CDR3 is TGTGCCAGCAGCTTAGAGCGGGGAGACTCCTACGAGCAGTACTTC. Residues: CASSLERGDSYEQYF.